A single TCR beta chain is shown here with its context. One junction end does not reproduce the germline sequence, and a read error may be involved. This CDR3 spans 14 amino acids. Germline values: CDR1 SGHVS, CDR2 FQNEAQ. Profiled with immunoSEQ multiplex PCR; TCRdb holds only in-frame clones, not every one. Of around 120,000 clones listed, around 87% are singletons. The sample originates from a study of cytomegalovirus exposure and HLA in healthy donors. The rearrangement links TRBV7-8 to TRBJ2-7, with 11 nucleotides matching TRBD2. The clonotype was recovered from a woman younger than 35 in good health and CMV-seropositive. Source material: PBMCs. CDR3 DNA: TGTGCCAGCAGTTTAGCGGGGGGGCCATACGAGCAGTACTTC. Translating it yields CASSLAGGPYEQYF.